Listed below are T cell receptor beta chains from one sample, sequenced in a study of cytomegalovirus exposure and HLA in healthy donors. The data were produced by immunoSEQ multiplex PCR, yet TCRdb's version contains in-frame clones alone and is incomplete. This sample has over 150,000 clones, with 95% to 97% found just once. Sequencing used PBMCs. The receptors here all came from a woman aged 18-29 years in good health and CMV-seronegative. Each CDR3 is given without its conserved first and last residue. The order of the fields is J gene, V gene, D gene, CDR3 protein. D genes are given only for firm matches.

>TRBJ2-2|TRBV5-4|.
ASSLGTANTGELF
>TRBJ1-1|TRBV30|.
AWSVQWGGVAF
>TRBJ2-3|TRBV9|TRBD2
ASSVRGVSTDTQY
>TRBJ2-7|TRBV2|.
ASSLGAGTYEQY
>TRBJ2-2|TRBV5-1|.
ASSSGTSNTGELF
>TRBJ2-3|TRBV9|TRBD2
ASSGRLAGGFTDTQY
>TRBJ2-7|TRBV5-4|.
ASSLRSRGLWEQY
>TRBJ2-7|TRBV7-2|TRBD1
ASSPRQGAYEQY
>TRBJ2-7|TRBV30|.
ACTGTYEQY
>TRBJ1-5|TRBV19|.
ASRPSRGGPMGNQPQH
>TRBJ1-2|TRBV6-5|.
ASSNGGNYGYT
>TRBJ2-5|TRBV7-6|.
ASSVGNQETQY
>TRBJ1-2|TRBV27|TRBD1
ASWGETGGFYGYT
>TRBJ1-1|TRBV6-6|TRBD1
ASSYGTGARDTEAF
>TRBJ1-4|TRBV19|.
ASSIERGNEKLF
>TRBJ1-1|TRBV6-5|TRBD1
ASSYLGQGNEAF
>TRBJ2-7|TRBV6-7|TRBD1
ASSYSWDRISYEQY
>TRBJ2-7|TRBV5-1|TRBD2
ASSLLAGYYEQY
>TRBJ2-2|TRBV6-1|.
ASSVGISNTGELF
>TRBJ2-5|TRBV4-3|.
ASSQGGGIKRKETQY
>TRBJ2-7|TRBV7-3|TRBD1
ASSSTNDRGREQY
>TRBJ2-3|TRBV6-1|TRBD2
ASGTSGGLTDTQY
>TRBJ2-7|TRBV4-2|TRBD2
ASSQELSSGGFTQY
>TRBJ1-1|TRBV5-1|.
ASSLALGTLNTEAF
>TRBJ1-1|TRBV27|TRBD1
ASSRDSAAEAF
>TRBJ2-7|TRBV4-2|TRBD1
ASSPLRGQGLYEQY
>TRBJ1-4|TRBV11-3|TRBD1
ASSPDLRRQGGEKLF
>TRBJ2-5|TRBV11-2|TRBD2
ASSRLTSGGIKY
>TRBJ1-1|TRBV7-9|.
ASSSRQEWAF
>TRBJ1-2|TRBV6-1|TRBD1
ASSFGQGIDGYT
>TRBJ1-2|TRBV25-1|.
ASSQGNYGYT
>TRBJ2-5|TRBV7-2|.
ASRGGVETQY
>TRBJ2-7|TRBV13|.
ASSPHQGGPYEQY
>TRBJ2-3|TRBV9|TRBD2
ASSLGFSGGAVDTQY
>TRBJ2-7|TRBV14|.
ASSQVTGEQY
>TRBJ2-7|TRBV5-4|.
ASSYQGRIDEQY
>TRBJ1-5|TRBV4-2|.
ASSQVGGNQPQH
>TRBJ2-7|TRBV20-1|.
SARGPYEQY
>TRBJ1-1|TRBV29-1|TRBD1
SVGTGEDTEAF
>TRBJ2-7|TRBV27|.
ASSFVGRVEQY
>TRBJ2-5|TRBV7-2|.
ASRRMGGPQETQY
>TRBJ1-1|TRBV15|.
ATSRDGQGSYTEAF
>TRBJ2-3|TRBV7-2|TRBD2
ASSFVGGAGDTQY
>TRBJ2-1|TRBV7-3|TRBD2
ASSLGGGDNEQF
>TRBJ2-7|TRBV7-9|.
ASSSYPGSSYEQY
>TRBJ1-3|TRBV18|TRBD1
ASSPPLPGQGGNTIY
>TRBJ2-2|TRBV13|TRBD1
ASSGLDRGSHGELF
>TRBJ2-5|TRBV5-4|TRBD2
VGTSGGTETQY
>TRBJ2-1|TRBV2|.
ASSYRAVSSYNEQF
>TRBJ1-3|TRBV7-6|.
ASSQRLGWSGNTIY
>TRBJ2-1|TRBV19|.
ASSIGNGYEQF
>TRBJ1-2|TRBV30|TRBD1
AWSGTGGVGGYT
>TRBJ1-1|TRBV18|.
ASSPIMNTEAF
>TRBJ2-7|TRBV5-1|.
ASSLADYYEQY